The source of this T cell receptor beta chain is a study of cytomegalovirus exposure and HLA in healthy donors (dated 2017 in TCRdb). Background on the whole study: In an earlier analysis of approximately 640 of the donors, under 300 Gb of sequence data and 117 million unique TCR beta sequences from 180 million or so T cells were reported. In the later analysis, no new phenotypic data were used to find candidate immune exposures; instead, reliance was placed on TCR beta sequences and their occurrence across donors. Alongside the repertoire data, information on donor age, sex, ethnicity and CMV serostatus was compiled. Approximately 310 gigabases of sequencing data and some 85 million unique TCR sequences were included in an early release covering roughly 700 HLA-typed donors. Typing coverage differed by locus: A, B, C, DRB1 and DQB1 were typed in about 629-640 donors, DQA1 in around 500, DPA1 in 600 to 610, and DPB1 in 472. An earlier analysis of several hundred of the donors applied high-throughput TCR beta sequencing to assess whether each TCR beta V gene segment acted as functional or pseudogenic. Of the roughly 400 genotyped donors, about 80% fell in the genetic ancestry cluster associated with self-reported Caucasian donors. The study aimed to test whether cataloging public T cell receptors could reveal signatures of past pathogen exposure. All discovery cohort repertoires had been generated on a single sequencing platform. Using immunosequencing, the study profiled T cell repertoires from 550 to 750 subjects and related those repertoires to cytomegalovirus serostatus. To predict cytomegalovirus infection status, the study brought together high-throughput TCR immunosequencing, statistical association of individual TCRs with disease status, and machine learning. A later genetic analysis used genome-wide SNP genotypes for about three fifths of the 666 donors, treating that subset as a discovery cohort. HLA typing included class I and class II loci at four-digit resolution. About five DR-DQ haplotypes were handled as single units for association and clustering, since linkage in the cohort was strong. Across around 400 genotyped donors of the cohort, an average of 235,054 unique TCR beta nucleotide sequences per donor were sequenced, and roughly 20% of those sequences were non-productive. In addition to the first cohort of 666 subjects, a separate validation cohort of approximately 130 different subjects was used. In a later analysis, previously published TCR beta repertoires from more than 500 donors were re-analyzed and high-resolution HLA genotyping was added so that TCR occurrence patterns could be studied. The paper as a whole reports these results and caveats: A few of the identified cytomegalovirus-associated TCR beta chains were confirmed in vitro to be specific for cytomegalovirus antigens. In this cohort, only TCR beta chains were sequenced, and detectable features were limited by the absence of alpha or paired-chain data. Across donors, most TCR sequences were observed very rarely, whereas some public TCRs were present in many individuals. A further reported finding was that TCR beta sequences accurately predicted the HLA-A and HLA-B alleles for most subjects in the first cohort. Correlated functional status among segregating V segments might be attributable to linkage disequilibrium, but an unknown experimental factor could not be ruled out. A later analysis found that TCR association rates varied across HLA loci, with DRB1 alleles showing the most associated TCRs and HLA-C alleles the fewest. In an earlier analysis of 500 to 650 of the donors, most TCR beta V segments appeared in productive rearrangements about 87% or about 30% of the time, broadly matching IMGT annotations. Some IMGT-functional V segments, including TRBV6-2 and TRBV6-3, could not be told apart with the 87-base-pair reads, so those segments were excluded. In a later analysis, several top co-occurrence clusters were reported to appear linked to parvovirus B19, influenza, CMV and Epstein-Barr virus. A later genetic analysis associated a missense DCLRE1C variant with V-gene and J-gene trimming of TCR beta chains, and an independent cohort replicated the association. Strong co-occurrence of HLA alleles, especially DR and DQ, made assigning TCR associations to individual alleles difficult. The classifier was reported to diagnose cytomegalovirus status with high specificity and sensitivity in both the original cohort and the validation cohort. Because HLA typing was unavailable for some donors at each locus, only the typed subset was used in association tests. Immune exposure information for the cohort was limited to CMV serostatus. In a later genetic analysis, fewer N-insertions in productive TCRs were reported among donors in an Asian-associated ancestry cluster than the roughly 700-donor mean. The presence/absence analyses assumed that sequencing depth was roughly uniform across donors, and that assumption may not be true. The authors suggested that the approach could potentially be generalized to other disease states and immunological phenotypes. A later analysis found that HLA-associated TCR beta chains were more clonally expanded and had lower generation probabilities than equally common non-associated chains. According to a later analysis, most CMV-associated TCR beta chains appeared to be HLA-restricted, and the HLA associations seemed to be driven largely by CMV exposure. A cluster of highly shared sequence variants was judged likely to be a technical artifact of the sequencing pipeline. The earlier analysis of some 540 of the donors excluded roughly 16 rarely observed V segments, including chromosome 9 orphons, because counts were too low. In a later analysis, around 15,000 TCR beta sequences were associated with specific HLA alleles at a false discovery rate of 0.05. The study listed 170 or so TCR beta chains as associated with cytomegalovirus.

Receptor libraries were prepared by the immunoSEQ multiplex PCR assay. For the multiplex PCR, a mixture combining 60 forward primers for TCR Vbeta segments and 13 reverse primers for TCR Jbeta segments was used. A multiplex PCR assay on genomic DNA amplified the CDR3 region of rearranged TCR beta genes. The amplified TCR beta libraries were sequenced on the Illumina HiSeq System as 87-base-pair reads. Per the authors' processing: Across the 700 or so repertoires, a later analysis counted 80 million or so unique TCR beta chains, about 10 million of which were shared by at least two donors. A nearest-neighbor algorithm error-corrected the raw reads and collapsed the reads into unique sequences, merging closely related sequences to remove PCR and sequencing errors. Alignment of CDR3 sequences to IMGT reference sequences was used to assign V, D and J gene segments. For a sequence to be retained, a match of at least six nucleotides to both a V gene segment and a J gene segment was required. A rearrangement counted as productive if the CDR3 had no stop codons and remained in frame with V and J, and every other rearrangement counted as non-productive. Following IMGT convention, CDR3 was defined as the stretch from the second conserved V-encoded cysteine up to the conserved J-encoded phenylalanine. In an earlier analysis of approximately 590 of the donors, sequences lacking an unambiguous match to a single V gene segment were excluded. An earlier analysis of 500 to 600 of the donors classified V segments as functional when productive rearrangements were above 56.7% and as segregating when the standard deviation between donors was above 5%. A statistical classification framework was developed to diagnose cytomegalovirus status using the catalog of TCR beta chain sequences. In a later analysis, V and J genes were assigned by comparing TCR nucleotide sequences against IMGT/GENE-DB human TR gene sequences. Using the TCRdist pipeline, a later analysis assigned CDR3 sequences along with most-parsimonious VDJ recombination scenarios. In a later analysis, each TCR beta chain was defined by its CDR3 amino acid sequence together with its V-gene family, and reads lacking a unique V-gene family were excluded. As a way to deal with suspected cross-contamination and a sequencing artifact, a later analysis dropped approximately 570 nucleotide sequences that were highly shared and had low generation probability. For each public chain, a later analysis derived a clonal expansion index from normalized ranks of inferred template counts within each repertoire. In a later analysis, generation probabilities were computed using a VDJ recombination model fitted to out-of-frame rearrangements, and the results were checked against IGoR. Hypergeometric tests were used in a later analysis to score TCR-TCR, TCR-HLA and TCR-CMV co-occurrence, with a repertoire-size bias correction applied to the TCR pairs. False discovery rates were estimated in a later analysis by permuting HLA or CMV assignments 20 times. In a later analysis, co-occurring TCRs were grouped using DBSCAN, and TCRdist sequence similarity was added for clustering within HLA-allele-positive subsets. For co-occurrence clustering, repertoires with fewer than 30,000 or more than 120,000 public chains were excluded, along with four to six repertoires with anomalous nucleotide sharing. This is the immuneACCESS table as TCRdb keeps it, with only in-frame sequences that have V and J called. A part of the clones is gone; compared with another copy, unresolved V genes explain less than half, and the rest is unexplained. V, J and clone size are those of that table, while D and trimming were read from the DNA. The table for this sample lists tens of thousands of clones; 75% of them were counted only once. The leading ten clones occupy approximately 7% of the sample.

Unmatched junction bases come to 5, with V trimmed by 4 bases and J by 6 bases. Taken from the germline V gene, the CDR1 and CDR2 loops are MNHNS and SASEGT. The CDR3 spans 16 residues, from the cysteine through the phenylalanine. CDR3 DNA only is kept here, 48 bases in frame from base 1. About this clone: What this receptor recognizes is not known. Within one base of it there is no much larger clone, and no base qualities were kept.

The cohort comprised approximately 700 healthy bone marrow donors. At the time of sampling, every cohort member was nominally healthy, though immune exposures that went unrecorded were likely present. The donor was CMV seropositive and was included in the group of 250 to 300 seropositive cohort members. A peripheral blood sample was collected from each donor, and TCR beta sequencing was performed on peripheral blood mononuclear cells. The Qiagen DNeasy Blood Extraction Kit was used to extract genomic DNA from the blood cell samples. The sequenced sample was PBMCs. The receptor was isolated from a woman younger than 45 in good health and CMV-seropositive. The chain joins TRBV6-1 to TRBJ2-2, with 13 bases aligning to TRBD2. The sequenced DNA is TGTGCCAGCAGTGTAAAACTAGCGGGAGGGTCCGGGGAGCTGTTTTTT. Its protein product is CASSVKLAGGSGELFF.